Listed below are T cell receptor beta chains from one sample, sequenced in a study of blood T cell repertoires in COVID-19. Assay: immunoSEQ multiplex PCR; the TCRdb copy retains only in-frame clones and omits some. The sample yields 60,000 to 75,000 clones, 70% to 85% seen once. Specimen: peripheral blood. The receptors shown here come from a woman between 45 and 65 years old with acute or convalescent COVID-19. Each CDR3 is given with its conserved first and last residue. The order of the fields is clone size, D gene, V gene, J gene, CDR3 DNA, CDR3 protein. A D gene is named only where the DNA matches it firmly. Clone size is shown for a subset of rows, as once, few, many or a class of expanded clone.

clone_size: -
d_call: -
v_call: TRBV7-6
j_call: TRBJ2-1
cdr3_nt: TGTGCCAGCAGCTTAGCGGGAGCCAATGAGCAGTTCTTC
cdr3_aa: CASSLAGANEQFF

clone_size: few
d_call: -
v_call: TRBV19
j_call: TRBJ1-1
cdr3_nt: TGTGCCAGTAGTACCCGGGGAGGGAACACTGAAGCTTTCTTT
cdr3_aa: CASSTRGGNTEAFF

clone_size: -
d_call: TRBD1
v_call: TRBV6-6
j_call: TRBJ1-2
cdr3_nt: TGTGCCAGCAGTCACCGGGACAGTAACTATGGCTACACCTTC
cdr3_aa: CASSHRDSNYGYTF

clone_size: -
d_call: TRBD1
v_call: TRBV4-1
j_call: TRBJ2-1
cdr3_nt: TGCGCCAGCAGCCCGAGACAGGGGGGTAATGAGCAGTTCTTC
cdr3_aa: CASSPRQGGNEQFF

clone_size: -
d_call: -
v_call: TRBV29-1
j_call: TRBJ2-3
cdr3_nt: TGCAGCGGGGTTAGCGCCACAGATACGCAGTATTTT
cdr3_aa: CSGVSATDTQYF

clone_size: -
d_call: -
v_call: TRBV6-5
j_call: TRBJ2-7
cdr3_nt: TGTGCCAGCAGAACGTGGGGGGGCCTAGCGAGCGAGCAGTACTTC
cdr3_aa: CASRTWGGLASEQYF

clone_size: few
d_call: -
v_call: TRBV6-6
j_call: TRBJ2-1
cdr3_nt: TGTGCCAGCACCGACTCTGGCAGAAACTATATGAATGAGCAGTTCTTC
cdr3_aa: CASTDSGRNYMNEQFF

clone_size: -
d_call: -
v_call: TRBV7-6
j_call: TRBJ2-1
cdr3_nt: TGTGCCAGCAGCTTAGGCCCGCTAGCCCTTAATGAGCAGTTCTTC
cdr3_aa: CASSLGPLALNEQFF

clone_size: -
d_call: TRBD1
v_call: TRBV19
j_call: TRBJ2-7
cdr3_nt: TGTGCCAGTAGTTCCCGGACAGGGGATGAGCAGTACTTC
cdr3_aa: CASSSRTGDEQYF

clone_size: -
d_call: TRBD2
v_call: TRBV6-2/TRBV6-3
j_call: TRBJ2-3
cdr3_nt: TGTGCCAGCAGTATAATCCCCTCGCGGGGGGCTATCACAGATACGCAGTATTTT
cdr3_aa: CASSIIPSRGAITDTQYF

clone_size: -
d_call: TRBD1
v_call: TRBV6-5
j_call: TRBJ1-2
cdr3_nt: TGTGCCAGCAGACTGGACAGGGCGTCGGGCTACACCTTC
cdr3_aa: CASRLDRASGYTF

clone_size: -
d_call: TRBD1
v_call: TRBV10-1
j_call: TRBJ1-2
cdr3_nt: TGCGCCAGCAGTCCTGACAGGGACTATGGCTACACCTTC
cdr3_aa: CASSPDRDYGYTF

clone_size: -
d_call: TRBD1
v_call: TRBV6-2/TRBV6-3
j_call: TRBJ2-1
cdr3_nt: TGTGCCAGCAGTTTCTCCGGGACAGGGGGCTACAATGAGCAGTTCTTC
cdr3_aa: CASSFSGTGGYNEQFF

clone_size: once
d_call: -
v_call: TRBV6-5
j_call: TRBJ1-3
cdr3_nt: TGTGCCAGCAAGGGCGGGGGAAGTGGAAACACCATATATTTT
cdr3_aa: CASKGGGSGNTIYF

clone_size: -
d_call: -
v_call: TRBV27
j_call: TRBJ2-1
cdr3_nt: TGTGCCAGCAGTTTGGGCAGGGAACCCTACAATGAGCAGTTCTTC
cdr3_aa: CASSLGREPYNEQFF

clone_size: few
d_call: -
v_call: TRBV7-3
j_call: TRBJ2-1
cdr3_nt: TGTGCCAGCAGCTCTGAGGGTGAGCAGTTCTTC
cdr3_aa: CASSSEGEQFF

clone_size: -
d_call: -
v_call: TRBV20-1
j_call: TRBJ2-1
cdr3_nt: TGCAGTGCTAGAAGGGGCGTTGAGCAGTTCTTC
cdr3_aa: CSARRGVEQFF

clone_size: -
d_call: -
v_call: TRBV19
j_call: TRBJ2-7
cdr3_nt: TGTGCCAGTAGTATTCATCAGGGCGCCAACTACGAGCAGTACTTC
cdr3_aa: CASSIHQGANYEQYF

clone_size: -
d_call: -
v_call: TRBV4-3
j_call: TRBJ1-6
cdr3_nt: TGCGCCAGCAGCCAGGGGACGGGACACTTTAATTCACCCCTCCACTTT
cdr3_aa: CASSQGTGHFNSPLHF

clone_size: -
d_call: TRBD1
v_call: TRBV10-3
j_call: TRBJ1-1
cdr3_nt: TGTGCCACCGAACGGCAGGGGGTGCCTGAAGCTTTCTTT
cdr3_aa: CATERQGVPEAFF

clone_size: -
d_call: TRBD1
v_call: TRBV10-3
j_call: TRBJ1-2
cdr3_nt: TGTGCCATCAGTGAACCCGGACAGGGATTCTATGGCTACACCTTC
cdr3_aa: CAISEPGQGFYGYTF

clone_size: once
d_call: TRBD1
v_call: TRBV2
j_call: TRBJ2-5
cdr3_nt: TGTGCCAGCAGTGTCACAGGGGCACGGTACTTC
cdr3_aa: CASSVTGARYF

clone_size: -
d_call: TRBD2
v_call: TRBV13
j_call: TRBJ2-1
cdr3_nt: TGTGCCAGCAGTAGAAAAATTCTAGCGGGAGCGAATGAGCAGTTCTTC
cdr3_aa: CASSRKILAGANEQFF

clone_size: -
d_call: TRBD1
v_call: TRBV7-2
j_call: TRBJ2-3
cdr3_nt: TGTGCCAGCAGCCAGAGGGGACAGACCTACACAGATACGCAGTATTTT
cdr3_aa: CASSQRGQTYTDTQYF

clone_size: -
d_call: -
v_call: TRBV18
j_call: TRBJ2-2
cdr3_nt: TGTGCCAGCTCACCCCTGGGGCAACCGGACGGGGAGCTGTTTTTT
cdr3_aa: CASSPLGQPDGELFF

clone_size: -
d_call: TRBD2
v_call: TRBV6-2/TRBV6-3
j_call: TRBJ2-7
cdr3_nt: TGTGCCAGCAGCCCGGGGAGGGGTAGCTCCTACGAGCAGTACTTC
cdr3_aa: CASSPGRGSSYEQYF

clone_size: -
d_call: -
v_call: TRBV11-2
j_call: TRBJ1-2
cdr3_nt: TGTGCCAGCAGCTTAAGGCTAGACAGCTATGGCTACACCTTC
cdr3_aa: CASSLRLDSYGYTF

clone_size: -
d_call: -
v_call: TRBV11-2
j_call: TRBJ1-4
cdr3_nt: TGTGCCAGCAGATCGACAGGAGGTAATGAAAAACTGTTTTTT
cdr3_aa: CASRSTGGNEKLFF

clone_size: -
d_call: -
v_call: TRBV4-3
j_call: TRBJ2-1
cdr3_nt: TGCGCCAGCAGCCAAGGGGCAGGAGGGAATGAGCAGTTCTTC
cdr3_aa: CASSQGAGGNEQFF